Presented here are 23 T cell receptor beta chains from one specimen sequenced in a study of TIL therapy for anti-PD-1-resistant metastatic lung cancer. The libraries were made with immunoSEQ v3. This table comes from immunoSEQ multiplex PCR, and its TCRdb copy is limited to in-frame clones, with some not included. Of about 60,000 clones listed, around 87% were seen once; the top ten hold just over 2.5%. Indicated time point: pre-treatment sample, taken before nivolumab and TIL therapy. The sample was blood, taken at baseline. The receptors were sampled from a person between 25 and 79 years old with non-small cell lung cancer.

This chain connects TRBV9 to TRBJ2-7, with TRBD2 as a possible D gene (6 bases). The CDR3 is 14 amino acids. Germline loops: CDR1 SGDLS, CDR2 YYNGEE. V was cut by 4 bases and J by 2 bases, with 13 bases left in between. The CDR3 is CASSLIADPYEQYF. The CDR3 coding sequence is TGTGCCAGCAGCCTTATAGCGGACCCCTACGAGCAGTACTTC.

This CDR3 reads CASHDTGYEQYF. The CDR3 DNA is TGCGCCAGTCACGACACAGGCTACGAGCAGTACTTC. This sequence joins TRBV5-1 and TRBJ2-7; a weak D match, TRBD1 (5 bases). V gave up 8 bases and J gave up 3 bases, with 12 bases separating them. The V gene's germline CDR1 is SGHRS and CDR2 YFSETQ. CDR3 size: 12 residues.

This chain uses TRBV7-9 with TRBJ2-7; 10 bases align to TRBD1. V lost 1 base to trimming and J lost 4 bases; unmatched junction nucleotides: 4. In germline, CDR1 is SEHNR, CDR2 FQNEAQ (reference sequence). This CDR3 has 15 residues. CDR3 sequence: CASSLGDRGSYEQYF. CDR3 nucleotides: TGTGCCAGCAGCTTAGGGGACAGGGGCTCTTACGAGCAGTACTTC.

V usage is TRBV6-5 and J usage is TRBJ1-5; TRBD1 matches 8 bases. Germline values: CDR1 MNHEY, CDR2 SVGAGI. V lost 11 bases, J lost 5 bases, and 8 bases stayed unmatched. The CDR3 totals 13 residues. CDR3 protein: CAGRQGWDQPQHF. The DNA of the CDR3 is TGTGCCGGACGACAGGGGTGGGATCAGCCCCAGCATTTT.

The V call is TRBV6-5, the J call TRBJ1-2; D may be TRBD1 (5 bases). The CDR3 spans 12 residues. V was pared by 7 bases and J by 8 bases, with 14 bases between. Germline lookup yields CDR1 MNHEY and CDR2 SVGAGI. The CDR3 coding sequence is TGTGCCAGCATGGCTGGGACTGGGGGCTACACCTTC. Its translation: CASMAGTGGYTF.

The chain combines TRBV2 with TRBJ2-7; the D gene is possibly TRBD2 (6 bases). The ends were cut back, 6 bases at V and 12 bases at J, with 12 bases in the middle. CDR1 and CDR2 from the germline V gene are SNHLY and FYNNEI. The CDR3 runs 10 residues. CDR3 DNA sequence: TGTGCCAGCAGAGGGAGGACTGGGTACTTC. Translated, it gives CASRGRTGYF. The variable domain in full, completed from reference TRBV2 and TRBJ2-7, reads EPEVTQTPSHQVTQMGQEVILRCVPISNHLYFYWYRQILGQKVEFLVSFYNNEISEKSEIFDDQFSVERPDGSNFTLKIRSTKLEDSAMYFCASRGRTGYFGPGTRLTVT.

The chain links TRBV27 to TRBJ1-5; D is perhaps TRBD1 (5 bases). V was trimmed by 8 bases and J by 4 bases, leaving 15 bases between them. The CDR3 has 14 amino acids. CDR1 and CDR2 (germline): MNHEY, SMNVEV (reference sequence). The CDR3 reads CASARDARNQPQHF. CDR3 nucleotides: TGTGCCAGCGCGCGGGACGCCAGAAATCAGCCCCAGCATTTT.

The CDR3 loop is CASSQQGGKADTQYF. CDR3 sequence (DNA): TGTGCCAGCAGCCAACAAGGGGGAAAGGCAGATACGCAGTATTTT. This chain joins TRBV5-6 and TRBJ2-3; possible D gene TRBD1, 6 bases. The length of the CDR3 is 15 residues. CDR1 SGHDT and CDR2 YYEEEE come from the germline V gene. V lost 4 bases and J 4 bases, leaving 16 bases between the germline ends.

The chain combines TRBV10-1 with TRBJ2-3; D might be TRBD1 or TRBD2, each matching 5 bases. V was trimmed by 0 bases and J by 3 bases, leaving 7 bases between them. The germline V gene encodes CDR1 WNHNN and CDR2 SYGVQD (reference sequence). There are 14 residues in the CDR3. DNA of the CDR3: TGCGCCAGCAGTGAGTCGAGGGGTACAGATACGCAGTATTTT. It encodes CASSESRGTDTQYF.

In this sample, this clone turned up a few times. V usage is TRBV28 and J usage is TRBJ2-5; 7 bases match TRBD1. There are 15 residues in the CDR3. V lost 4 bases to trimming and J lost 5 bases; unmatched junction nucleotides: 10. The germline V gene has CDR1 MDHEN and CDR2 SYDVKM. The CDR3 region is CASSSTGSTRETQYF. DNA for the CDR3: TGTGCCAGCAGTTCGACAGGGTCCACTCGGGAGACCCAGTACTTC.

V is TRBV19 and J is TRBJ2-1; 8 bases fit TRBD2. Trimming at V came to 3 bases and at J to 6 bases, leaving 4 bases not matched to a gene. This CDR3 is built from 14 residues. Germline V lookup: CDR1 LNHDA, CDR2 SQIVND (reference sequence). Here the CDR3 reads CASSIRLAGNEQFF. CDR3 nucleotide sequence: TGTGCCAGTAGTATTAGGCTAGCGGGCAATGAGCAGTTCTTC. Drawing the rest from reference TRBV19 and TRBJ2-1, the complete variable domain is DGGITQSPKYLFRKEGQNVTLSCEQNLNHDAMYWYRQDPGQGLRLIYYSQIVNDFQKGDIAEGYSVSREKKESFPLTVTSAQKNPTAFYLCASSIRLAGNEQFFGPGTRLTVL.

The chain's CDR3 is CASERQGIPNEKLFF. The DNA of the CDR3 is TGTGCCAGCGAAAGACAGGGAATCCCTAATGAAAAACTGTTTTTT. The chain employs TRBV2 and TRBJ1-4; 7 positions match TRBD1. Germline CDR1 and CDR2: SNHLY and FYNNEI. The CDR3 contains 15 residues. After removal of 8 bases from V and 3 bases from J, the junction contained 9 bases not matched to a gene.

V and J are TRBV4-1 and TRBJ1-4; D not resolved. CDR3 length equals 11 residues. Trimming left V 2 bases short and J 6 bases short, with 1 base between. Germline CDR1 and CDR2: MGHRA and YSYEKL. This chain's CDR3 is CASSQHEKLFF. The CDR3 nucleotides read TGCGCCAGCAGCCAACATGAAAAACTGTTTTTT.

V and J are TRBV28 and TRBJ1-1; TRBD1 is a possible D gene (5 bases). Germline V lookup: CDR1 MDHEN, CDR2 SYDVKM. The CDR3 contains 19 residues. Trimming pared 8 bases from V and 5 bases from J, leaving 33 bases between. The CDR3 here is CASDRGLGLGRSGGTEAFF. DNA of the CDR3: TGTGCCAGCGACCGGGGACTGGGCCTGGGGAGGTCAGGAGGAACTGAAGCTTTCTTT.

The sample holds a few counts of this clone. The chain joins TRBV14 to TRBJ1-3, with unresolved D. CDR1 and CDR2 (germline): SGHDN, FVKESK. This CDR3 is built from 12 residues. Trimming removed 2 bases from V and 2 bases from J, with 1 base in between. Here the CDR3 DNA reads TGTGCCAGCAGCCAACCTGGAAACACCATATATTTT. Translating gives CASSQPGNTIYF.

J is TRBJ2-1 and V is TRBV6-5; D not resolved. There are 15 residues in the CDR3. Trimming took 0 bases from V and 2 from J, leaving 8 bases between them. Per germline, CDR1 MNHEY and CDR2 SVGAGI. The CDR3 is CASSYSGLTYNEQFF. The CDR3 DNA is TGTGCCAGCAGTTACTCGGGGTTGACCTACAATGAGCAGTTCTTC.

This clone was found once. V is TRBV6-5 and J is TRBJ2-7; 9 bases map to TRBD1. CDR1 and CDR2 from the germline V gene are MNHEY and SVGAGI. The junction had 5 bases not matched to a gene; V was cut back by 5 bases and J by 6 bases. CDR3 length: 13 residues. DNA of the CDR3: TGTGCCAGCAGTACTCAGGACAGGGGCGAGCAGTACTTC. Its translation: CASSTQDRGEQYF.

V is TRBV19 and J is TRBJ1-4, with a weak D call TRBD1 (6 bases). Trimming pared 3 bases from V and 7 bases from J, leaving 15 bases between. The germline V gene encodes CDR1 LNHDA and CDR2 SQIVND (reference sequence). This CDR3 has 15 residues. The CDR3 region is CASSMGGRSGEKLFF. The DNA for the CDR3 is TGTGCCAGTAGTATGGGGGGGCGCAGTGGTGAAAAACTGTTTTTT. Drawing the rest from reference TRBV19 and TRBJ1-4, the complete variable domain is DGGITQSPKYLFRKEGQNVTLSCEQNLNHDAMYWYRQDPGQGLRLIYYSQIVNDFQKGDIAEGYSVSREKKESFPLTVTSAQKNPTAFYLCASSMGGRSGEKLFFGSGTQLSVL.

The chain recombines TRBV28 with TRBJ2-7; D is ambiguous. This CDR3 comprises 14 residues. The germline V gene has CDR1 MDHEN and CDR2 SYDVKM. V lost 8 bases and J lost 0, with 14 bases in between. CDR3: CASCQPGHSYEQYF. The CDR3 DNA sequence: TGTGCCAGCTGTCAACCCGGGCACTCCTACGAGCAGTACTTC. The full variable domain, its missing parts supplied by reference TRBV28 and TRBJ2-7, is DVKVTQSSRYLVKRTGEKVFLECVQDMDHENMFWYRQDPGLGLRLIYFSYDVKMKEKGDIPEGYSVSREKKERFSLILESASTNQTSMYLCASCQPGHSYEQYFGPGTRLTVT.

The chain employs TRBV2 and TRBJ1-6; D might be TRBD1 (5 bases). The germline V gene has CDR1 SNHLY and CDR2 FYNNEI. The CDR3 has 15 amino acids. Deletions cut 7 bases from V and 3 bases from J, with 13 bases between. Written as DNA, the CDR3 is TGTGCCAGCAATAAAGACAGAGACTATAATTCACCCCTCCACTTT. This encodes CASNKDRDYNSPLHF.

V is TRBV10-2 and J is TRBJ2-1; TRBD2 aligns across 7 bases. CDR1 is WSHSY and CDR2 is SAAADI in the germline V gene. The CDR3 has 16 residues. Trimming removed 0 bases from V and 4 bases from J; junction bases left unmatched: 6. This chain's CDR3 is CASSESSRGWYNEQFF. The CDR3 DNA is TGCGCCAGCAGTGAGTCGTCGCGGGGGTGGTACAATGAGCAGTTCTTC.

The CDR3 here is CASSRPGTANSPLHF. Here the CDR3 DNA reads TGTGCCAGCAGCCGCCCCGGGACAGCGAATTCACCCCTCCACTTT. The chain couples TRBV3-1 (or the pseudogene TRBV3-2) to TRBJ1-6; the match to TRBD1 covers 7 bases. CDR3 size: 15 residues. Germline V gene sequence: CDR1 LGHDT, CDR2 YNNKEL (reference sequence). With 4 bases clipped from V and 7 bases from J, the junction kept 7 bases outside the gene matches.

The rearrangement links TRBV2 to TRBJ2-7; D not resolved. Germline V gene sequence: CDR1 SNHLY, CDR2 FYNNEI. V was clipped by 1 base and J by 2 bases, with 6 bases between them. CDR3 size: 13 residues. The CDR3 here is CASSEVTPYEQYF. CDR3 nucleotide sequence: TGTGCCAGCAGTGAAGTCACCCCCTACGAGCAGTACTTC.